These 8 T cell receptor beta chains originate from one sample sequenced in a study of T cells after yellow fever vaccination. TCRdb fed the 5' RACE reads into MiXCR, producing one record per CDR3 protein. The data show 140,000 to 150,000 distinct CDR3 sequences, 5% to 8% seen once. Sequenced material: CD4+ T cells sorted from PBMCs, taken 10 days after the yellow fever booster vaccination. The receptors were sampled from a man under 40 who received the YFV17D yellow fever vaccine.

This clonotype was picked up many times. The chain is built from TRBV5-1 and TRBJ2-7, with 8 bases identical to TRBD2. The CDR3 extends over 15 amino acids. With V trimmed by 4 bases and J by 3 bases, 9 bases remained unmatched. Germline values: CDR1 SGHRS, CDR2 YFSETQ. The CDR3 here is CASSVGSGSIYEQYF. The CDR3 DNA reads as TGCGCCAGCAGCGTTGGGAGCGGGAGTATCTACGAGCAGTACTTC.

This clonotype has ten or more counts. The chain carries TRBV3-1 and TRBJ2-1; 8 bases agree with TRBD2. V shed 4 bases, J shed 7 bases, and the junction held 9 bases outside the gene matches. The CDR3 totals 15 residues. CDR1 is LGHDT and CDR2 is YNNKEL in the germline V gene (reference sequence). CDR3 region: CASSRTGTRVNEQFF. The CDR3, as DNA: TGTGCCAGCAGCCGGACCGGGACTAGGGTAAATGAGCAGTTCTTC.

Ten or more counts support this clonotype. The chain's CDR3 is CASSSGQLAEQYF. The CDR3 DNA reads TGTGCCAGCAGTTCTGGACAGCTCGCCGAGCAGTACTTC. This chain connects TRBV28 to TRBJ2-7; possible D gene TRBD1, 6 bases. The CDR3 consists of 13 residues. Germline CDR1 is MDHEN and CDR2 is SYDVKM. V lost 4 bases to trimming and J lost 6 bases, with 13 bases between them.

This clonotype was counted ten times or more. The chain recombines TRBV5-1 with TRBJ2-1; no clear D. V dropped 1 base and J dropped 5 bases, with 13 bases sitting between them. CDR1 and CDR2 (germline): SGHRS, YFSETQ. CDR3 length: 15 residues. The DNA for the CDR3 is TGCGCCAGCAGCTTGAGGGTAGGATCCGACAATGAGCAGTTCTTC. Translated, it gives CASSLRVGSDNEQFF. The whole variable domain, filled in from reference TRBV5-1 and TRBJ2-1, reads KAGVTQTPRYLIKTRGQQVTLSCSPISGHRSVSWYQQTPGQGLQFLFEYFSETQRNKGNFPGRFSGRQFSNSRSEMNVSTLELGDSALYLCASSLRVGSDNEQFFGPGTRLTVL.

The CDR3 loop is CASSETGIGGYTF. CDR3 bases: TGTGCCAGCAGCGAAACAGGGATAGGCGGCTACACCTTC. This chain joins TRBV5-4 and TRBJ1-2; tentative D call: TRBD1 (6 bases). Trimming removed 4 bases from V and 8 bases from J, with 15 bases in between. Per germline, CDR1 SGHNT and CDR2 YYREEE (reference sequence). The CDR3 is 13 amino acids.

This clonotype was counted at least ten times. The rearrangement uses TRBV5-5 and TRBJ2-3; D remains ambiguous. Per the germline V gene, CDR1 is SGHKS and CDR2 is YYEKEE (reference sequence). V dropped 0 bases and J dropped 0 bases, with 8 bases sitting between them. CDR3 length: 15 residues. This chain's CDR3 is CASSLVPTSTDTQYF. The DNA for the CDR3 is TGTGCCAGCAGCTTGGTGCCAACTAGCACAGATACGCAGTATTTT.

This clonotype has ten or more counts. This chain links TRBV7-2 with TRBJ2-1; possibly TRBD1 for D (5 bases). Trimming shortened V by 8 bases and J by 4 bases, and 15 bases separated the two germline ends. The CDR3 contains 14 residues. Per germline, CDR1 SGHTA and CDR2 FQGNSA. In DNA, the CDR3 is TGTGCCAGCCTTAGGGGCGGCCTATACAATGAGCAGTTCTTC. It encodes CASLRGGLYNEQFF.

This clonotype was counted ten times or more. V usage is TRBV7-9 and J usage is TRBJ2-3; perhaps TRBD1 as D (5 bases). CDR1 is SEHNR, CDR2 FQNEAQ, per germline (reference sequence). Trimming pared 4 bases from V and 1 base from J, leaving 12 bases between. This CDR3 comprises 15 residues. Written as DNA, the CDR3 is TGTGCCAGCAGCTCAGGGATTGTGGGCACAGATACGCAGTATTTT. The encoded protein is CASSSGIVGTDTQYF.